The clone carrying this T cell receptor (beta chain) was counted a single time. Its antigen is undetermined. PCR amplification relied on 60 Vbeta primers (plus 13 Jbeta primers). Assay: immunoSEQ multiplex PCR; the TCRdb copy retains only in-frame clones and omits some. The table has fewer than 200,000 clones, about 88% seen once. This CDR3 is 15 amino acids long. V was clipped by 4 bases and J by 1 base, with 11 bases between them. CDR1 and CDR2 (germline): MGHRA, YSYEKL. The data originate from a study of cytomegalovirus exposure and HLA in healthy donors. Study-wide results and caveats: The dataset shows that most TCR sequences were rare, while some public TCRs occurred in many donors.

Material for sequencing was PBMCs. The receptor was derived from a man under 40 in good health and CMV-seropositive. The chain links TRBV4-1 to TRBJ2-4; D unclear. As DNA, the CDR3 is TGCGCCAGCAGCCCCCTAGTCGCTGCCAAAAACATTCAGTACTTC. Translating it yields CASSPLVAAKNIQYF.